These T cell receptor beta chains were read from a single sample in a study of graft-versus-host responses after intestinal transplantation. These receptors have no known antigen. Only in-frame clones appear in the TCRdb table, and some are missing; sequencing was by immunoSEQ multiplex PCR. The repertoire has roughly 85,000 clones, 91% of them found once; the top ten carry 7.6%. Here the sequenced sample was unstimulated CD8+ T cells sorted from spleen or lymph node cells, taken before transplant. The receptors come from a human donor who was the organ donor for an intestinal transplant. Each CDR3 is given with its conserved first and last residue. Fields, in order: J gene, clone size, D gene, V gene, CDR3 DNA, CDR3 protein. The D gene is left open where the match is weak. Not all rows give a size; the values are once, few, many and, for expanded clones, a class.

TRBJ2-7 | . | TRBD2 | TRBV5-4 | TGTGCCAGCAGCACGCGGGAGGATAGCTACGAGCAGTACTTC | CASSTREDSYEQYF
TRBJ1-5 | . | . | TRBV6-6 | TGTGCCAGCAGTGGGCCCGGGGCTAGCAATCAGCCCCAGCATTTT | CASSGPGASNQPQHF
TRBJ2-1 | . | TRBD2 | TRBV5-1 | TGCGCCAGCAGCTTGGGACTAGCGGGCTCCTACAATGAGCAGTTCTTC | CASSLGLAGSYNEQFF
TRBJ2-1 | . | TRBD2 | TRBV13 | TGTGCCAGCAGCTCGGGACTAGCGGGAGGGTCTTTCGGTGAGCAGTTCTTC | CASSSGLAGGSFGEQFF
TRBJ2-5 | . | TRBD1 | TRBV27 | TGTGCCAGCAGATCCGGGACAGGGGCGACCCAGTACTTC | CASRSGTGATQYF
TRBJ1-4 | . | TRBD1 | TRBV15 | TGTGCCACCAGCAGAAACAGGGGTCCGGCTAATGAAAAACTGTTTTTT | CATSRNRGPANEKLFF
TRBJ2-5 | . | . | TRBV9 | TGTGCCAGCAGCGTATTCAGGGGGGAGCAAGAGACCCAGTACTTC | CASSVFRGEQETQYF
TRBJ2-7 | . | . | TRBV6-5 | TGTGCCAGCAGTACCTACGAGCAGTACTTC | CASSTYEQYF
TRBJ2-5 | . | TRBD2 | TRBV28 | TGTGCCAGCAGTTTACGCCTAGCGGGGGTGACCCAGTACTTC | CASSLRLAGVTQYF
TRBJ2-7 | . | . | TRBV4-1 | TGCGCCAGCAGCCAGGAAGAAGGAAGCTCCTACGAGCAGTACTTC | CASSQEEGSSYEQYF
TRBJ1-1 | few | . | TRBV19 | TGTGCCAGTAGTAAGGGGAACACTGAAGCTTTCTTT | CASSKGNTEAFF
TRBJ1-1 | . | TRBD1 | TRBV7-9 | TGTGCCAGCAGCCCCGTGGACAGGGGGATGAACACTGAAGCTTTCTTT | CASSPVDRGMNTEAFF
TRBJ1-1 | . | . | TRBV27 | TGTGCCAGCAGTTTATCTCCTCGTGGACCCCAAGCTTTCTTT | CASSLSPRGPQAFF
TRBJ2-3 | . | . | TRBV5-1 | TGCGCCAGCAGCCCATGGCCGGGACTCCTCACAGATACGCAGTATTTT | CASSPWPGLLTDTQYF
TRBJ1-1 | . | . | TRBV29-1 | TGCAGCGTCGGACAGTGGGGCACTGAAGCTTTCTTT | CSVGQWGTEAFF
TRBJ2-1 | . | . | TRBV5-1 | TGCGCCAGCAGCTTTTCCCTAACGGGCTCCTACAATGAGCAGTTCTTC | CASSFSLTGSYNEQFF